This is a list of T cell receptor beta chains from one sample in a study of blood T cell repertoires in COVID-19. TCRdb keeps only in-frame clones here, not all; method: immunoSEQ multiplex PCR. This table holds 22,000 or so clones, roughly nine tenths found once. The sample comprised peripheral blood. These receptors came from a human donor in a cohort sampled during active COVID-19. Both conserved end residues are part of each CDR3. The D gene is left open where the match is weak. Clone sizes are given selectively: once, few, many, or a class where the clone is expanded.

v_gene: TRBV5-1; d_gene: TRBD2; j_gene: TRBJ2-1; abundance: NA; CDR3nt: TGCGCCAGCAGCCCTAACCTAGCGGGGGGATCGGGCTACAATGAGCAGTTCTTC; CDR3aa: CASSPNLAGGSGYNEQFF
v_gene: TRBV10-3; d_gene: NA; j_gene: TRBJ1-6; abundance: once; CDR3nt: TGTGCCATCAGTGACAGGGGCACTAATCCAAATTCACCCCTCCACTTT; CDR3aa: CAISDRGTNPNSPLHF
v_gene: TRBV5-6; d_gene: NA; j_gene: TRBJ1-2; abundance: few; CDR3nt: TGTGCCAGCAGCTCTGGGGGGAGTACCTATGGCTACACCTTC; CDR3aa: CASSSGGSTYGYTF
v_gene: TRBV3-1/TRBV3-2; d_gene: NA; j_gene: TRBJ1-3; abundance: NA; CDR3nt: TGTGCCAGCAGCCAAGATGGCGGGGGCTACTACTCTGGAAACACCATATATTTT; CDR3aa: CASSQDGGGYYSGNTIYF
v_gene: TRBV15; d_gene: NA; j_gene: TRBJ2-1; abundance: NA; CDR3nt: TGTGCCACCAGCAGAGAGGCTAGCGCGTGGGATGAGCAGTTCTTC; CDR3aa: CATSREASAWDEQFF
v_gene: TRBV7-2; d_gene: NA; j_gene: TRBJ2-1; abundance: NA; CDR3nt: TGTGCCAGCAGCTTATATCAGGCCTCGAATGAGCAGTTCTTC; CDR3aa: CASSLYQASNEQFF
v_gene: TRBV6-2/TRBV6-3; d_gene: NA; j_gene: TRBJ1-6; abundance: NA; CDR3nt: TGTGCCAGCAGTTACTCCGGGGGAAGGCCCCTCCACTTT; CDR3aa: CASSYSGGRPLHF
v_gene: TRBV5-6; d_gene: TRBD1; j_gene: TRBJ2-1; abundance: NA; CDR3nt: TGTGCCAGCAGCTTGACAGGGGATTACAATGAGCAGTTCTTC; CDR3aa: CASSLTGDYNEQFF
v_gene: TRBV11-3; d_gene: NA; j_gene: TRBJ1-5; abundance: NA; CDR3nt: TGTGCCAGCAGCTTAGCTGGAGGGAATCAGCCCCAGCATTTT; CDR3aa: CASSLAGGNQPQHF
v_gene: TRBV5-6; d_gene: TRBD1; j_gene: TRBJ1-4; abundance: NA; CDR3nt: TGTGCCAGCAGCACCGACAGGGGGAGGGTCGTGAATGAAAAACTGTTTTTT; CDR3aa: CASSTDRGRVVNEKLFF
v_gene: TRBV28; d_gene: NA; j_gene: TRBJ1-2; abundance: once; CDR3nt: TGTGCCACCGTTGACACCGAGGGCTACACCTTC; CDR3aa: CATVDTEGYTF
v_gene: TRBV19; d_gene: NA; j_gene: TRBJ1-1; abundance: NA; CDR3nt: TGTGCCAGTAGTCACCGAGTCACTGAAGCTTTCTTT; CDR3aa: CASSHRVTEAFF
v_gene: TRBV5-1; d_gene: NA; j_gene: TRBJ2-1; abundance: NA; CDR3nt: TGCGCCAGCAGGACGGGGGAGAGACATGAGCAGTTCTTC; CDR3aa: CASRTGERHEQFF
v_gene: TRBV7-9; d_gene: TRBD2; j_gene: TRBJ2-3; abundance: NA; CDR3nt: TGTGCCAGCAGCTCTGATGGGACTAGCGGTATGCAGTATTTT; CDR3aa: CASSSDGTSGMQYF
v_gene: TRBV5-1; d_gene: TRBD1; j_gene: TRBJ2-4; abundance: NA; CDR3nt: TGCGCCAGCAGCACCGACAGGGGGTCAGGCATTCAGTACTTC; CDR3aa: CASSTDRGSGIQYF
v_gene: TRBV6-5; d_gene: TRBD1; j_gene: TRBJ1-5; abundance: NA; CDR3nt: TGTGCCAGCAGAACCGGGGACAGCCAAATGGGGCCCCAGCATTTT; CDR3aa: CASRTGDSQMGPQHF
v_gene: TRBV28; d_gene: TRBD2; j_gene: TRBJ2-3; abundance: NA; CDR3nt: TGTGCCAGCACTGGTCCCGGGGGGGCTCGTTGGGATACGCAGTATTTT; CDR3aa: CASTGPGGARWDTQYF
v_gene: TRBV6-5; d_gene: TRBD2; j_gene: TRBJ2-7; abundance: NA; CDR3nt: TGTGCCAGCACCCAGGGCGGGGGCTACGAGCAGTACTTC; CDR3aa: CASTQGGGYEQYF
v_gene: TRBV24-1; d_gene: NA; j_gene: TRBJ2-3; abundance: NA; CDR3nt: TGTGCCACCAGTGATTTGAGTAGAGCAGATACGCAGTATTTT; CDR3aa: CATSDLSRADTQYF
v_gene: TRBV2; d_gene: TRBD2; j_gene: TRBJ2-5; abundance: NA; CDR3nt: TGTGCCAGCAGTGAACAGCGGGGGTGGGGAGAGACCCAGTACTTC; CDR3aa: CASSEQRGWGETQYF
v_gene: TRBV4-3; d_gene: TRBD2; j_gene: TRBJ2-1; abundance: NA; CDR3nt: TGCGCCAGCAGCCAAGATTTTAGCGGGACATACAATGAGCAGTTCTTC; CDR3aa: CASSQDFSGTYNEQFF
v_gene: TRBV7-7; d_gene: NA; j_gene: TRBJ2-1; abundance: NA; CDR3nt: TGTGCTAGCAGCCCAACTAGAAGCTCCTACAATGAGCAGTTCTTC; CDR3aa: CASSPTRSSYNEQFF
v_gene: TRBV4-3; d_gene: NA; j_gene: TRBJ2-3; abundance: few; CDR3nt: TGCGCCAGCAGCCGGACTACCTTAGGGCGGGATACGCAGTATTTT; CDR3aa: CASSRTTLGRDTQYF
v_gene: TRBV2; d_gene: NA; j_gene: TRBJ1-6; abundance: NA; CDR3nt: TGTGCCAGCAAACGGGACACCAATTCACCCCTCCACTTT; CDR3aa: CASKRDTNSPLHF
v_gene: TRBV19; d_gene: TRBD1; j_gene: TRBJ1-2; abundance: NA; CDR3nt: TGTGCCACGGACAGGGGAAGGGGTAACTATGGCTACACCTTC; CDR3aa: CATDRGRGNYGYTF
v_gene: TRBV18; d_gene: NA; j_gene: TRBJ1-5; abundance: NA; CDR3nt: TGTGCCAGCTCACTACGTCCGGAGACTGGTAATCAGCCCCAGCATTTT; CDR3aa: CASSLRPETGNQPQHF
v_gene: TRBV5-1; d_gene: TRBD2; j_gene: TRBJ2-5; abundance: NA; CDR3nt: TGCGCCAGCAGCGGGAGGGCGGGAGAGACCCAGTACTTC; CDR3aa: CASSGRAGETQYF
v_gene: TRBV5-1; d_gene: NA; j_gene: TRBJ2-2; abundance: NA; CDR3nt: TGCGCCAGCAGCTCGTCACAGGGTATCGGGGAGCTGTTTTTT; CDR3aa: CASSSSQGIGELFF
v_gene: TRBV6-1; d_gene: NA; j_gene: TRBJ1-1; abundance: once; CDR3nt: TGTGCCAGCAGTGAAGCGTATAGACTCACTGAAGCTTTCTTT; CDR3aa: CASSEAYRLTEAFF
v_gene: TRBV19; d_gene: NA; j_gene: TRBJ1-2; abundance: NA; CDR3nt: TGTGCCAGTAGTAGGGCTGTGGTCCCTAACTATGGCTACACCTTC; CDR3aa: CASSRAVVPNYGYTF
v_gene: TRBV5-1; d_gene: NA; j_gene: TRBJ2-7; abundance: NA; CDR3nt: TGCGCCAGCAGCTTGGGTTCCCTACGCGAGCAGTACTTC; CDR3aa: CASSLGSLREQYF
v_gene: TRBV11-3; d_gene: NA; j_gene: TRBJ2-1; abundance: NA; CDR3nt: TGTGCCAGCAGCTTAGGTTTATACAGCACGGTAAACTACAATGAGCAGTTCTTC; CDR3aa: CASSLGLYSTVNYNEQFF
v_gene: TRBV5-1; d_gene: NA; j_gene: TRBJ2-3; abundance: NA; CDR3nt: TGCGCCAGCAGCTTACGAACTTATAGCACAGATACGCAGTATTTT; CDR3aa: CASSLRTYSTDTQYF
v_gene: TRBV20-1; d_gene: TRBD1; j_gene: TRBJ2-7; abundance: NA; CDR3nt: TGCAGTGCTAGTATAGGGGACAGTTCCTACGAGCAGTACTTC; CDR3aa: CSASIGDSSYEQYF
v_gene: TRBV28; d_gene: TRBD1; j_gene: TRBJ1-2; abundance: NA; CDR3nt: TGTGCCAGCAGTTCTCACAGGGGAAACTATGGCTACACCTTC; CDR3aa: CASSSHRGNYGYTF
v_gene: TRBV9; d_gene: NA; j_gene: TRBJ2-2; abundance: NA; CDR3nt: TGTGCCAGCAGCGCAGGGTACACCGGGGAGCTGTTTTTT; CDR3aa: CASSAGYTGELFF
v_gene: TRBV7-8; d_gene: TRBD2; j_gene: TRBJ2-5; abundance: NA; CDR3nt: TGTGCCAGCAGCCCTCCTAGCGGGGGGGTAGGTAGTGAGACCCAGTACTTC; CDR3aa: CASSPPSGGVGSETQYF
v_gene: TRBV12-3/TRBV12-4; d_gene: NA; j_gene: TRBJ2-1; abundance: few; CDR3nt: TGTGCCAGCAGCTCGCGGGGCAAGCAGTTCTTC; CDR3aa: CASSSRGKQFF
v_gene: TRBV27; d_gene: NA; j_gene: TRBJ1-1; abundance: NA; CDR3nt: TGTGCCAGCAGTTTCATCAGGGACACTGAAGCTTTCTTT; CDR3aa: CASSFIRDTEAFF
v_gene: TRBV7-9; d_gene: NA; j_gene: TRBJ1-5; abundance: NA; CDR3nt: TGTGCCAGCAGCAGTTTCATGGGGGGGGGTAATCAGCCCCAGCATTTT; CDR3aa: CASSSFMGGGNQPQHF
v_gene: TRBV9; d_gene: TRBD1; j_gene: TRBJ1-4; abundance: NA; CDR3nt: TGTGCCAGCAGCGCAGAATCGGGACAGGGTGAAAAACTGTTTTTT; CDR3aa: CASSAESGQGEKLFF
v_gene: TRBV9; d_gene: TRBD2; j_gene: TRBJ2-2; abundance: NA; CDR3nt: TGTGCCAGCAGCGGAAAGGGACTAGTCAACACCGGGGAGCTGTTTTTT; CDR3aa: CASSGKGLVNTGELFF
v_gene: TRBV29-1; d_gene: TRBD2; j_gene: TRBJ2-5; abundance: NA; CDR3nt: TGCAGCGTCGGGACTAGCGGATCCATCCAAGAGACCCAGTACTTC; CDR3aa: CSVGTSGSIQETQYF
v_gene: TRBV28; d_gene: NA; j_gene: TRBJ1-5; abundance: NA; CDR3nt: TGTGCCAGCAGGTCGGGTACCTATTATAGCAATCAGCCCCAGCATTTT; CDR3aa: CASRSGTYYSNQPQHF
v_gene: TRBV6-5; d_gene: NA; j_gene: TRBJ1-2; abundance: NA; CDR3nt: TGTGCCAGCAGTTTCCTCGGAGACAGGAGCCCCTATGGCTACACCTTC; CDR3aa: CASSFLGDRSPYGYTF
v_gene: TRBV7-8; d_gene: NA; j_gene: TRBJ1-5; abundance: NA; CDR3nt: TGTGCCAGCAGCTTAGACAGGAATCAGCCCCAGCATTTT; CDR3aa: CASSLDRNQPQHF
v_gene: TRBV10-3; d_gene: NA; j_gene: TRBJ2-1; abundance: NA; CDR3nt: TGTGCCATCAGTGACAGGGTTTACAATGAGCAGTTCTTC; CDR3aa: CAISDRVYNEQFF
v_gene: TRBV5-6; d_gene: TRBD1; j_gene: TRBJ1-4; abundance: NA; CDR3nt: TGTGCCAGCAGCTCTCAGGGGGCCCTGTTTAATGAAAAACTGTTTTTT; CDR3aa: CASSSQGALFNEKLFF
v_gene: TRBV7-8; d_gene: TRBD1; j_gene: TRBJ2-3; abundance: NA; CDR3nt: TGTGCCAGCAGCTTAGTGGACAGGGTATCGGATACGCAGTATTTT; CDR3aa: CASSLVDRVSDTQYF
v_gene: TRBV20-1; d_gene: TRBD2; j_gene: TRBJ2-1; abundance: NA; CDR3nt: TGCAGTGCTGGGGAGGGCAATGAGCAGTTCTTC; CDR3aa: CSAGEGNEQFF
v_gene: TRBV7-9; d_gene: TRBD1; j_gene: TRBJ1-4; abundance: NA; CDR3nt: TGTGCCAGCAGCTTAGGGGACAGATTAAATGAAAAACTGTTTTTT; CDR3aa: CASSLGDRLNEKLFF
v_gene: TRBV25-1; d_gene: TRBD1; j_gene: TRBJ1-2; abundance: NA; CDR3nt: TGTGCCAGCAGTGAATGGGCAGGGGGCGTTGGCTACACCTTC; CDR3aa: CASSEWAGGVGYTF